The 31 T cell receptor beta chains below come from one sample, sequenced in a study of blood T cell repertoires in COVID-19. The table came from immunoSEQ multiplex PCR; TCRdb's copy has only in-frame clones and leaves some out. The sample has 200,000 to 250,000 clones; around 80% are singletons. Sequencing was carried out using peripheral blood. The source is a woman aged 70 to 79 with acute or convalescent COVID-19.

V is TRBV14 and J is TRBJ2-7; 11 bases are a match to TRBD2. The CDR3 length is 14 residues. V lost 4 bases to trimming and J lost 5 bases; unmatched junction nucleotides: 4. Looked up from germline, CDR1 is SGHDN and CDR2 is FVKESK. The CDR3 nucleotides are TGTGCCAGCAGCCCGCTAGCGGGAGGCAACGAGCAGTACTTC. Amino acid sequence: CASSPLAGGNEQYF.

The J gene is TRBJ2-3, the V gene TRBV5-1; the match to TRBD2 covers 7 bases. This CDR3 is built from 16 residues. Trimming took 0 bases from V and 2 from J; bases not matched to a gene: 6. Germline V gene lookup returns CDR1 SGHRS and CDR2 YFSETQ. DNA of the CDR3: TGCGCCAGCAGCTTGGCGCTAGCGGACGCCACAGATACGCAGTATTTT. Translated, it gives CASSLALADATDTQYF.

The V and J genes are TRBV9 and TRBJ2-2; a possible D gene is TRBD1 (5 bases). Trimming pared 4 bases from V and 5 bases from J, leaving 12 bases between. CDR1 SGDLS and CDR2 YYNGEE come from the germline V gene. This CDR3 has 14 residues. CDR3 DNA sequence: TGTGCCAGCAGCTTTTTACAGGATACCGGGGAGCTGTTTTTT. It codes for CASSFLQDTGELFF.

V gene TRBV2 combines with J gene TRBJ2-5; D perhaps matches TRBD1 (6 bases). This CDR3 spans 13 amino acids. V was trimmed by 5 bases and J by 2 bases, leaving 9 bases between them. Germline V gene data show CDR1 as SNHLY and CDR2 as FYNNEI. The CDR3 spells CASSRDIQETQYF. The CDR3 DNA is TGTGCCAGCAGTCGGGACATTCAAGAGACCCAGTACTTC. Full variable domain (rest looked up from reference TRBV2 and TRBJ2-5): EPEVTQTPSHQVTQMGQEVILRCVPISNHLYFYWYRQILGQKVEFLVSFYNNEISEKSEIFDDQFSVERPDGSNFTLKIRSTKLEDSAMYFCASSRDIQETQYFGPGTRLLVL.

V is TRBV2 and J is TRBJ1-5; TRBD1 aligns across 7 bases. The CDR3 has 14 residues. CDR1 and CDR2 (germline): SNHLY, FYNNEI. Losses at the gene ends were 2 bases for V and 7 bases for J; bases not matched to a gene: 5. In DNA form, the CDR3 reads TGTGCCAGCAGTGAAAGACAGGGTTGGCAGCCCCAGCATTTT. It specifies CASSERQGWQPQHF.

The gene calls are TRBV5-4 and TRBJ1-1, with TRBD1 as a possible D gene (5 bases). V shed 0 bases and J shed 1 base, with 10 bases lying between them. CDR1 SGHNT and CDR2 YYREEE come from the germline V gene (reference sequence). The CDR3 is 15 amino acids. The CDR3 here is CASSLDPQENTEAFF. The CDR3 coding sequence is TGTGCCAGCAGCTTGGACCCACAGGAGAACACTGAAGCTTTCTTT.

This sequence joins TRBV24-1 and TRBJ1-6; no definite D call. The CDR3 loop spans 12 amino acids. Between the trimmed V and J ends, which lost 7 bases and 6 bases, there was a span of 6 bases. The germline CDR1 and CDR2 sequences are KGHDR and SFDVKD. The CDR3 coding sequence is TGTGCCACCAGGGCCGCTAATTCACCCCTCCACTTT. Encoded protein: CATRAANSPLHF.

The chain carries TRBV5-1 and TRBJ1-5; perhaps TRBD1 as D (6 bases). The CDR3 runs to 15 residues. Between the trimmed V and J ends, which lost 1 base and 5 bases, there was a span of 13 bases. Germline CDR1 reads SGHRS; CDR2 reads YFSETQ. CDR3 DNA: TGCGCCAGCAGCTTGACAGGGAATTTCGATCAGCCCCAGCATTTT. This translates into CASSLTGNFDQPQHF.

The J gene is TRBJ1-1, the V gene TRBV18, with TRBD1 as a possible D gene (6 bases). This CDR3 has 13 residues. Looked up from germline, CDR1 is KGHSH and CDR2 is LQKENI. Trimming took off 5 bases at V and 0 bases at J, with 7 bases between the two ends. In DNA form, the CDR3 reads TGTGCCAGCTCAACAGGGATGAACACTGAAGCTTTCTTT. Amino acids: CASSTGMNTEAFF.

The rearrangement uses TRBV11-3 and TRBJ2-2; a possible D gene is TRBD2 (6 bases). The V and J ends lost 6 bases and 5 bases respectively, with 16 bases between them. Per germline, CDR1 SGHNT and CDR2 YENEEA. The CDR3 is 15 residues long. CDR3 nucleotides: TGTGCCAGCAGACCCGGGGGTGTGGGGACCGGGGAGCTGTTTTTT. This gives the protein CASRPGGVGTGELFF.

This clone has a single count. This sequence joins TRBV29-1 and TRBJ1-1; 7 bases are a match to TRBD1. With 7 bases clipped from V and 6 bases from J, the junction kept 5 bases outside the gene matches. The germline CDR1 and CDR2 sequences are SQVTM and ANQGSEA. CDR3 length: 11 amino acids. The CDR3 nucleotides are TGCAGCGCAGGCGGGACAGCTGAAGCTTTCTTT. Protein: CSAGGTAEAFF.

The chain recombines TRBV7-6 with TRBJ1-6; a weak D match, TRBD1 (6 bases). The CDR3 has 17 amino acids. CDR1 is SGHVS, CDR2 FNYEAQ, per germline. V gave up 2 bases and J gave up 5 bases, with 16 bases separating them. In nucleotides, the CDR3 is TGTGCCAGCAGCTTAACTCACAGGGCGTTCGATAATTCACCCCTCCACTTT. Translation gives CASSLTHRAFDNSPLHF.

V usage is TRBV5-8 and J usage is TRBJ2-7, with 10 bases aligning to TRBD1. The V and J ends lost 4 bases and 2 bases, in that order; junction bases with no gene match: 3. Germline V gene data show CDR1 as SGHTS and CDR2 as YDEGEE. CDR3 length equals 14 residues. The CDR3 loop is CASSPDRGAYEQYF. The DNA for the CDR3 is TGTGCCAGCAGCCCGGACAGGGGGGCCTACGAGCAGTACTTC.

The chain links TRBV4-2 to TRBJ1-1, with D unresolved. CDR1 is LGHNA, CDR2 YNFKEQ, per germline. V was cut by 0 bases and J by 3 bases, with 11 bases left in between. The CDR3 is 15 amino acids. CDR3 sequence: CASSQELVTHTEAFF. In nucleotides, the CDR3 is TGTGCCAGCAGCCAAGAATTGGTCACACACACTGAAGCTTTCTTT.

CDR3 residues: CASSLNSQETQYF. The CDR3 coding sequence is TGTGCCAGCAGCTTAAACTCCCAAGAGACCCAGTACTTC. The genes are TRBV11-3 and TRBJ2-5; D unresolved. V lost 2 bases, J lost 1 base, and 5 bases lay in between. This CDR3 is 13 amino acids long. Germline loops: CDR1 SGHNT, CDR2 YENEEA.

CDR3 bases: TGTGCCAGCAGCGCCTATGGGGGGGGCCAAGAGACCCAGTACTTC. Translated, it gives CASSAYGGGQETQYF. The chain couples TRBV7-2 to TRBJ2-5; 7 nucleotides align to TRBD2. The CDR3 is 15 residues long. With 5 bases clipped from V and 1 base from J, the junction kept 7 bases outside the gene matches. Germline V gene sequence: CDR1 SGHTA, CDR2 FQGNSA.

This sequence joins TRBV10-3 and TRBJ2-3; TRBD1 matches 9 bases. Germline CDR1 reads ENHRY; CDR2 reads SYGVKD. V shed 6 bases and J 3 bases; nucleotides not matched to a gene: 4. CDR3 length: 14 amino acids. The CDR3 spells CAIRTGTGTDTQYF. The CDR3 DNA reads TGTGCCATCAGGACCGGGACAGGGACAGATACGCAGTATTTT.

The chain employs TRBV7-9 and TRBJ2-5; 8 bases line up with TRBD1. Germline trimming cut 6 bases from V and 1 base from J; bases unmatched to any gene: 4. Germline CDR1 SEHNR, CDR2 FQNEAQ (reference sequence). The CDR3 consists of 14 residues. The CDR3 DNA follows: TGTGCCAGCAGGTGGACAGGGAGCCAAGAGACCCAGTACTTC. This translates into CASRWTGSQETQYF.

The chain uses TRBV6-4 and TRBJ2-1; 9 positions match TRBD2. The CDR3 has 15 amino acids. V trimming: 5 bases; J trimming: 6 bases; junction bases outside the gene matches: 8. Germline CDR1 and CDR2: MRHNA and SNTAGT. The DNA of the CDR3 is TGTGCCAGCAGTCCCATAGCGGGGGACTCCAATGAGCAGTTCTTC. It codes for CASSPIAGDSNEQFF.

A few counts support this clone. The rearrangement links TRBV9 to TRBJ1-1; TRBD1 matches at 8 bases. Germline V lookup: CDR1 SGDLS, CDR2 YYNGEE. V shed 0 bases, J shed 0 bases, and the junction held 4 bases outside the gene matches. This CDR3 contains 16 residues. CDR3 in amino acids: CASSVGQGYMNTEAFF. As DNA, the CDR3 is TGTGCCAGCAGCGTAGGACAGGGGTACATGAACACTGAAGCTTTCTTT.

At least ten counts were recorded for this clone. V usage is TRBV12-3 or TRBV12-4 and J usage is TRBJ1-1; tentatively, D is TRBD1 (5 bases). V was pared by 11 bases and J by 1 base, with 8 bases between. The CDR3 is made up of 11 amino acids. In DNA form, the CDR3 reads TGTGCCTCTCAGGGGAACACTGAAGCTTTCTTT. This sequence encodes CASQGNTEAFF.

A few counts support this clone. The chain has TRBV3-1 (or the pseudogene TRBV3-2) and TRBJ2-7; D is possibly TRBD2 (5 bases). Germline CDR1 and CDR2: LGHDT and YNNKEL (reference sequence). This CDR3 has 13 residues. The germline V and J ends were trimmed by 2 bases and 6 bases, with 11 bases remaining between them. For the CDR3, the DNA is TGTGCCAGCAGCCAAAACGGGATGGGCGAGCAGTACGTC. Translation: CASSQNGMGEQYV.

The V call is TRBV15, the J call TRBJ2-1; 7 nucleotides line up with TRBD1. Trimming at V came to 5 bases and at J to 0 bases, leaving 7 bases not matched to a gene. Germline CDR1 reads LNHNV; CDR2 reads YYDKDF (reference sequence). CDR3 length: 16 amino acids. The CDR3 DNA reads TGTGCCACCAGCGGAGCGGACAGGAGCTCCTACAATGAGCAGTTCTTC. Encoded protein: CATSGADRSSYNEQFF.

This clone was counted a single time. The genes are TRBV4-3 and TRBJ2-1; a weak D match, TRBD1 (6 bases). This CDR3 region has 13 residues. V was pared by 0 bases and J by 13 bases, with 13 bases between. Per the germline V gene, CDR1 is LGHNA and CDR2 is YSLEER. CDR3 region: CASSQDRWGTQFF. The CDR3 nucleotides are TGCGCCAGCAGCCAAGATCGTTGGGGGACACAGTTCTTC.

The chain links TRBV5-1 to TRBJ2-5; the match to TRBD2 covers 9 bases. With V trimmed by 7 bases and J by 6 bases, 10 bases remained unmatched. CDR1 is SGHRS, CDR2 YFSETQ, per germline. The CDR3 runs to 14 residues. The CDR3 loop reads CASLGAGGSKTQYF. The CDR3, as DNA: TGCGCCAGCTTAGGAGCGGGAGGCTCGAAGACCCAGTACTTC.

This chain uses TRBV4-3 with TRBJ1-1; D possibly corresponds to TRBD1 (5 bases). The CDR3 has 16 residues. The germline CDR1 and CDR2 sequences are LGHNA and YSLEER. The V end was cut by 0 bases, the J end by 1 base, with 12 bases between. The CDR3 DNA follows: TGCGCCAGCAGCCAAGATCTTGGGGGGAAGAACACTGAAGCTTTCTTT. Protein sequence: CASSQDLGGKNTEAFF.

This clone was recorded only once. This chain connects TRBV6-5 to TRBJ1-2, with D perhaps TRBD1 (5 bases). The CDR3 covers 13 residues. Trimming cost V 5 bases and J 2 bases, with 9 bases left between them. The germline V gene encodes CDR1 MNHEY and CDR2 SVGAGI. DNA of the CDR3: TGTGCCAGCAGTCTCCAGGGAAACTATGGCTACACCTTC. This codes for CASSLQGNYGYTF.

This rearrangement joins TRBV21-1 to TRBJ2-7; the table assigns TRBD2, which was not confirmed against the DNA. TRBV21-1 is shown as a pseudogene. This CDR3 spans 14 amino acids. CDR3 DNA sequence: TGTGCCAGCAGTGGCAGGAGGAGCTCCTACGAGCAGTACTTC. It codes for CASSGRRSSYEQYF.

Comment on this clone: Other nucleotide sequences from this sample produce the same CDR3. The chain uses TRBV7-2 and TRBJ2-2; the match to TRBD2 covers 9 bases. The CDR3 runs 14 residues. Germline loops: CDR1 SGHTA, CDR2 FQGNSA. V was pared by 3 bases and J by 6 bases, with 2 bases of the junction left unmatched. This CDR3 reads CASSFRGGAGELFF. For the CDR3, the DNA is TGTGCCAGCAGCTTTCGCGGGGGGGCCGGGGAGCTGTTTTTT.

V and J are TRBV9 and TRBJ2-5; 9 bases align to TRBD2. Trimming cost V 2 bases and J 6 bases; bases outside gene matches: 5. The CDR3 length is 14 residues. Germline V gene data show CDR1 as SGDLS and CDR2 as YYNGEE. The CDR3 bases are TGTGCCAGCAGCGTTATAGCGGGGGCGAAGACCCAGTACTTC. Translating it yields CASSVIAGAKTQYF.

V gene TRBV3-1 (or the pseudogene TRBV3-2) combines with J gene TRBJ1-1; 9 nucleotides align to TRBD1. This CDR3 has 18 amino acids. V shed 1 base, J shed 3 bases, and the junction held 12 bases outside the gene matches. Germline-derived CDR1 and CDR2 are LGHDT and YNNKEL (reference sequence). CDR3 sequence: CASSQGLQPGQGYTEAFF. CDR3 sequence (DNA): TGTGCCAGCAGCCAAGGTCTTCAACCGGGACAGGGTTACACTGAAGCTTTCTTT.